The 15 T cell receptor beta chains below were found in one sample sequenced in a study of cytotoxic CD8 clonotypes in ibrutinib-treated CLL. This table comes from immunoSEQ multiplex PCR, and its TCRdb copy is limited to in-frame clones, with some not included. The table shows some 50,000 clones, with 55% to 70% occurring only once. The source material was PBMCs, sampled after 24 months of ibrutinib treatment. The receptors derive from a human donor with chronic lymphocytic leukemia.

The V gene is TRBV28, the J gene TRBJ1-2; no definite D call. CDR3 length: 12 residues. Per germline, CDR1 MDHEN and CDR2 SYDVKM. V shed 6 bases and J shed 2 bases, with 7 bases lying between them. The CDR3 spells CASRRINYGYTF. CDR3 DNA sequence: TGTGCCAGCAGGCGGATAAACTATGGCTACACCTTC.

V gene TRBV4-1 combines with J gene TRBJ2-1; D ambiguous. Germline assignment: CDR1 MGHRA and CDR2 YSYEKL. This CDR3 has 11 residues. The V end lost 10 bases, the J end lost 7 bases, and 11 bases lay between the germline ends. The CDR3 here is CATRYGNEQFF. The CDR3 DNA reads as TGCGCCACCCGCTATGGAAATGAGCAGTTCTTC.

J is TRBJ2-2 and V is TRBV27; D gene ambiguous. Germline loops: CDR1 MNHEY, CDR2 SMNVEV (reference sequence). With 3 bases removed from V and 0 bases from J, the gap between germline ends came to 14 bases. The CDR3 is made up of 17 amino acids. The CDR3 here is CASSLSSRGANTGELFF. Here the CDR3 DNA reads TGTGCCAGCAGTTTGAGCAGTAGAGGCGCGAACACCGGGGAGCTGTTTTTT.

Written as DNA, the CDR3 is TGTGCCAGCAGCTTGAGAACCGCGCAGTTAGCTAACTATGGCTACACCTTC. Encoded protein: CASSLRTAQLANYGYTF. The gene calls are TRBV5-6 and TRBJ1-2; D uncertain. V dropped 1 base and J dropped 0 bases, with 16 bases sitting between them. Germline loops: CDR1 SGHDT, CDR2 YYEEEE. The CDR3 runs to 17 residues.

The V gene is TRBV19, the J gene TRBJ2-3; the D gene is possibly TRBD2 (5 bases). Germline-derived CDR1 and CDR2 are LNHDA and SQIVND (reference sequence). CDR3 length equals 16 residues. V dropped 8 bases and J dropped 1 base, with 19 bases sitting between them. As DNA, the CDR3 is TGTGCCAGTTCCTCCCTGGGTAGCGACCGCACAGATACGCAGTATTTT. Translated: CASSSLGSDRTDTQYF.

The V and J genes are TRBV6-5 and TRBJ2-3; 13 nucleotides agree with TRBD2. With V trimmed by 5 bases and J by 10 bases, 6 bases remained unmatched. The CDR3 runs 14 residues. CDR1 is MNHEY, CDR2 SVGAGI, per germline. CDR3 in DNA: TGTGCCAGCAGTCTCGGACTAGCGGGGGATCCGCAGTATTTT. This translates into CASSLGLAGDPQYF.

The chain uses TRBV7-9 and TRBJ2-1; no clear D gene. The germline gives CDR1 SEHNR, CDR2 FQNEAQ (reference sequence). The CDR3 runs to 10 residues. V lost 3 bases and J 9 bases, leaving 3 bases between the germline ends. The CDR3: CASSFGEQFF. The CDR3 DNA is TGTGCCAGCAGCTTCGGTGAGCAGTTCTTC.

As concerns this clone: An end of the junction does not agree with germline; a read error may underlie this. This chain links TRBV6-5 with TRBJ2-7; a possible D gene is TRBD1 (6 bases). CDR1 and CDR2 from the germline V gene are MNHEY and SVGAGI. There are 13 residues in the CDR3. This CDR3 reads CATRLLPGHPPGF. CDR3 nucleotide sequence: TGTGCCACCCGACTTCTTCCGGGACACCCTCCGGGCTTC.

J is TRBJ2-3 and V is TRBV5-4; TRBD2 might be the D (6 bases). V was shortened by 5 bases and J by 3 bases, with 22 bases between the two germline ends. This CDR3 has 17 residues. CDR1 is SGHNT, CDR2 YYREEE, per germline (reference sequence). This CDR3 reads CASSDPVGGLRTDTQYF. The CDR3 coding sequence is TGTGCCAGCAGTGACCCTGTGGGAGGTCTAAGGACAGATACGCAGTATTTT.

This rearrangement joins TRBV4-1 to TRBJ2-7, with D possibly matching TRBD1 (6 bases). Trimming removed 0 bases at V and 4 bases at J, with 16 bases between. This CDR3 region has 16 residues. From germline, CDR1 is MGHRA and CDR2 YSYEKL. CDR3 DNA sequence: TGCGCCAGCAGCCAAGATCTGGCTGAAGGGGGTTACGAGCAGTACGTC. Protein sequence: CASSQDLAEGGYEQYV.

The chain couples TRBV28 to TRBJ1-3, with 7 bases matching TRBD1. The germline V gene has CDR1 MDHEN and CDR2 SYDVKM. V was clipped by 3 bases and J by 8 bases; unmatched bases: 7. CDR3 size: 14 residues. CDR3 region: CASSFRARGDTIYF. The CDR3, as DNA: TGTGCCAGCAGTTTTCGAGCCAGGGGGGACACCATATATTTT.

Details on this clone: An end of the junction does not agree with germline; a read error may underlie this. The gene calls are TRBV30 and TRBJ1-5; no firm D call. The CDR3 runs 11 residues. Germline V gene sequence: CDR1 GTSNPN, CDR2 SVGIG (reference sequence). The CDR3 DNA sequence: TGTGCCTGGAGTGTAAACGGCAACCTAAATTTT. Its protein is CAWSVNGNLNF.

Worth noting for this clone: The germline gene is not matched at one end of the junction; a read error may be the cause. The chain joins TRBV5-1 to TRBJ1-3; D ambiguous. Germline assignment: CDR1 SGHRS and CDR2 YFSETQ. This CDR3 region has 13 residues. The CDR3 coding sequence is TGCGCGAGCAAGGAGGGTGATGGAAACACCATATATTTT. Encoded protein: CASKEGDGNTIYF.

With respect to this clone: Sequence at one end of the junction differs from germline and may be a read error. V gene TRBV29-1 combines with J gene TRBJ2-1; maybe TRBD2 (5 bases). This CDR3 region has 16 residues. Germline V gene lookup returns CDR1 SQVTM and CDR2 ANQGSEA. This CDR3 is CSAEDGLQVSYNEQFF. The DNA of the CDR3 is TGCAGCGCTGAAGATGGACTCCAAGTATCCTACAATGAGCAGTTCTTC.

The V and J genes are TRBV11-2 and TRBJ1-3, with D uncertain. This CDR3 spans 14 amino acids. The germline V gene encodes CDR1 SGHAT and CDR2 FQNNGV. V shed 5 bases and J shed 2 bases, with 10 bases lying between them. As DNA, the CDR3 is TGTGCCAGCAGCCGGTCCATTACTGGAAACACCATATATTTT. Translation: CASSRSITGNTIYF.